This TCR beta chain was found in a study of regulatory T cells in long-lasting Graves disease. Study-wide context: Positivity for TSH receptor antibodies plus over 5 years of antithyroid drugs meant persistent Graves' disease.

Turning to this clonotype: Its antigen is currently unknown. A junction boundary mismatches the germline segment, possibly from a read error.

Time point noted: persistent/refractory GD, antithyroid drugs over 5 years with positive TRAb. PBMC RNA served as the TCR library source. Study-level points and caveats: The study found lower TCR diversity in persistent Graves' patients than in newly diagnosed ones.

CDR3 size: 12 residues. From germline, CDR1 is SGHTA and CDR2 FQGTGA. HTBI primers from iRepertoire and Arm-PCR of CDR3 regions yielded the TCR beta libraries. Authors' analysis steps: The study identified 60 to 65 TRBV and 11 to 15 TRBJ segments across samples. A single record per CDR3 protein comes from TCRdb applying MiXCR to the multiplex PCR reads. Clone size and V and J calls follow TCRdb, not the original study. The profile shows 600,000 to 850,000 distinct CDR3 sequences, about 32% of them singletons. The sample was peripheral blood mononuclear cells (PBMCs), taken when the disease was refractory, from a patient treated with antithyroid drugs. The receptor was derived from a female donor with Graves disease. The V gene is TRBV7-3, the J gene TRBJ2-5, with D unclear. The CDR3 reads CANRNSQETLYF. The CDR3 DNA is TGTGCCAACAGAAACAGCCAAGAGACCCTGTACTTC. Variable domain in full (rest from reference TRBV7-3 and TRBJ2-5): GAGVSQTPSNKVTEKGKYVELRCDPISGHTALYWYRQSLGQGPEFLIYFQGTGAADDSGLPNDRFFAVRPEGSVSTLKIQRTERGDSAVYLCANRNSQETLYFGPGTRLLVL.